The following is a TCR beta chain sequence with its context. This sample also contains other DNA sequences that code for the same CDR3. Libraries were prepared by immunoSEQ multiplex PCR; TCRdb keeps only in-frame clonotypes and omits some of them. This table holds about 64,000 clones, about three quarters found once. This sample is part of a study of blood T cell repertoires in COVID-19. Study overall: In each case, the material was cDNA or gDNA derived from T cells, B-cell-depleted T cells, or PBMCs.

CDR1 and CDR2 from the germline V gene are LNHDA and SQIVND (reference sequence). V dropped 6 bases and J dropped 4; count of bases not matched to a gene: 5. The CDR3 is made up of 14 amino acids. V and J are TRBV19 and TRBJ1-2; 10 positions match TRBD1. What was sequenced was peripheral blood. This clonotype was obtained from a human donor in a cohort sampled during active COVID-19. CDR3 amino acids: CASRDGQGGYGYTF. CDR3 nucleotide sequence: TGTGCCAGTAGAGACGGACAGGGGGGCTATGGCTACACCTTC. The variable domain in full, with the rest retrieved from reference TRBV19 and TRBJ1-2, is DGGITQSPKYLFRKEGQNVTLSCEQNLNHDAMYWYRQDPGQGLRLIYYSQIVNDFQKGDIAEGYSVSREKKESFPLTVTSAQKNPTAFYLCASRDGQGGYGYTFGSGTRLTVV.